This T cell receptor beta chain emerged from a study of T cell clones after liver transplantation. Across the whole study: Immunosuppression withdrawal was tried within 2 years after liver transplantation in this trial. At least one year of complete immunosuppression withdrawal without enzymes over twice normal defined tolerance.

Study findings and constraints: Compared with third party-reactive sequences, donor-reactive ones declined more, independent of withdrawal success. Graft donor-reactive T cells may have migrated into the graft rather than being deleted.

This clone has a single count. Its antigen is currently unknown. The table came from immunoSEQ multiplex PCR; TCRdb's copy has only in-frame clones and leaves some out. The sample shows some 45,000 clones, around 84% of them seen only once. Germline-derived CDR1 and CDR2 are SQVTM and ANQGSEA. Deletions cut 4 bases from V and 4 bases from J, with 11 bases between. The CDR3 length is 12 residues. The rearrangement joins TRBV29-1 to TRBJ2-7; D gene unclear. This receptor was obtained from a human patient who received a liver transplant. Some T cells may possibly be graft donor cells. The specimen comprised CD4+ T cells from blood, sampled 24 months after liver transplant. The CDR3 DNA sequence: TGCAGCGTTGGGCATGGGCTGTACGAGCAGTACTTC. The encoded protein is CSVGHGLYEQYF.